This TCR beta chain was recovered during a study of blood T cell repertoires in COVID-19. In the study overall: The origin of the acute and convalescent COVID-19 samples was the United States, Italy and Spain. Sample material is recorded as cDNA or gDNA derived from T cells, B-cell-depleted T cells, or PBMCs.

Under the authors' procedure: Estimated nucleated cell counts came from reference gene primer amplification. Data came from immunoSEQ multiplex PCR; TCRdb stores just in-frame clones and leaves some out. V, J and clone size were drawn from that table, and D and trimming were deduced from the DNA. The sample includes some 250,000 clones, 70% to 85% seen only once; the top ten take around 3.4%. The CDR3 sequence is 16 residues long. CDR1 and CDR2 from the germline V gene are SGHTA and FQGTGA. The ends were cut back, 5 bases at V and 0 bases at J, with 13 bases in the middle. This sequence originates from a woman aged 80 or over with acute or convalescent COVID-19. The sample taken for sequencing was peripheral blood. J is TRBJ2-2 and V is TRBV7-3; D possibly corresponds to TRBD1 (6 bases). The CDR3 protein is CASSRTGTANTGELFF. CDR3 sequence (DNA): TGTGCCAGCAGCCGCACAGGGACCGCGAACACCGGGGAGCTGTTTTTT. The full variable domain, rest sourced from reference TRBV7-3 and TRBJ2-2, is GAGVSQTPSNKVTEKGKYVELRCDPISGHTALYWYRQSLGQGPEFLIYFQGTGAADDSGLPNDRFFAVRPEGSVSTLKIQRTERGDSAVYLCASSRTGTANTGELFFGEGSRLTVL.